This T cell receptor beta chain appears in the sequencing data of a study of blood T cells in healthy people across ages. Together with a sample-barcoded 5' primer, a J-beta primer mix was included in a second PCR lasting about 7 to 11 cycles. TCRdb reanalysed the 5' RACE reads using MiXCR and keeps one entry per CDR3 protein. Of about 1,800,000 distinct CDR3 sequences detected, approximately 28% appear once; the ten largest clones hold around 7.7%. V lost 5 bases, J lost 2 bases, and 13 bases lay in between. In germline, CDR1 is SEHNR, CDR2 FQNEAQ (reference sequence). The length of the CDR3 is 16 residues.

The chain has TRBV7-9 and TRBJ2-6; no clear D gene. The clonotype comes from a woman in her twenties or thirties in good health. Material for sequencing was blood. The CDR3 DNA reads as TGTGCCAGCAGCCTGCCTTTAATTCCTGGGGCCAACGTCCTGACTTTC. This gives the protein CASSLPLIPGANVLTF.